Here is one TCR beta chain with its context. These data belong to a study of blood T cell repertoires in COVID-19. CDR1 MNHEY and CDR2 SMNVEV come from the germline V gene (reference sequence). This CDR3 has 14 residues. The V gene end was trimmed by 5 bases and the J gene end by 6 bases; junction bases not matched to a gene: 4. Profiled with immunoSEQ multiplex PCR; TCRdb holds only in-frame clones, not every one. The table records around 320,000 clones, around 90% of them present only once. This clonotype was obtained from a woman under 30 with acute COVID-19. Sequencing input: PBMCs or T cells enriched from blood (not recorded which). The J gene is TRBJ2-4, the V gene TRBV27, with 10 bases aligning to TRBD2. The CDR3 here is CASSPSGSRNIQYF. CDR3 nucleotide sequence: TGTGCCAGCAGTCCTAGCGGGAGTAGAAACATTCAGTACTTC.